This TCR beta chain stems from a study of shared clonotypes between healthy human individuals. Study conclusions and caveats: In four donors, around 4.8% of naive CD4 clonotypes appeared in common.

TCRdb's copy holds only in-frame clones and misses some; the assay was immunoSEQ multiplex PCR. The data contain roughly 2,000,000 clones, 85% to 95% of them singletons. CD45RO-negative, CCR7-positively selected cells formed the naive CD8 fraction, excluding terminally differentiated effector memory CD45RA+ cells. The CDR3 runs 17 residues. Looked up from germline, CDR1 is MDHEN and CDR2 is SYDVKM. Trimming pared 6 bases from V and 0 bases from J, leaving 18 bases between. Of note for this clone: Its antigen is not identified.

This clonotype was obtained from a man aged 18-30 years in good health. Some clones in this sample may be carry-over from other donors' samples. This chain uses TRBV28 with TRBJ1-5, with D possibly matching TRBD1 (5 bases). The source material was naive CD8+ T cells from PBMCs. The DNA for the CDR3 is TGTGCCAGCAGCCCTCGCTTTAAGACAGATAGCAATCAGCCCCAGCATTTT. It specifies CASSPRFKTDSNQPQHF.